The 4 T cell receptor beta chains given below trace back to one sample, sequenced in a study of T cell responses to AZD1222 COVID-19 vaccine. Measured with immunoSEQ multiplex PCR; TCRdb has only the in-frame clones, and not every one. The data show about 140,000 clones, with about 90% seen just once and about 7.5% held by the top ten. The material was peripheral blood, obtained 28 days after the second dose of the MenACWY control vaccine. All receptors derive from an adult who received the MenACWY meningococcal vaccine as a control.

The chain couples TRBV7-6 to TRBJ2-7; D may be TRBD1 (6 bases). The germline gives CDR1 SGHVS, CDR2 FNYEAQ. The CDR3 length is 13 residues. V was clipped by 1 base and J by 4 bases, with 8 bases between them. CDR3 amino acids: CASSLGDKYEQYF. The CDR3 DNA is TGTGCCAGCAGCTTAGGGGACAAATACGAGCAGTACTTC.

The V gene is TRBV19, the J gene TRBJ2-3; TRBD2 agrees at 7 bases. Germline lookup yields CDR1 LNHDA and CDR2 SQIVND (reference sequence). The CDR3 covers 14 residues. The V gene end was trimmed by 8 bases and the J gene end by 4 bases; junction bases not matched to a gene: 9. CDR3 sequence reads: CASRTNRGADTQYF. DNA of the CDR3: TGTGCCAGTCGGACTAACCGGGGGGCAGATACGCAGTATTTT.

The gene calls are TRBV7-2 and TRBJ2-7, with TRBD2 matching over 10 bases. Per the germline V gene, CDR1 is SGHTA and CDR2 is FQGNSA. V lost 4 bases, J lost 2 bases, and 8 bases stayed unmatched. The CDR3 spans 16 residues. CDR3 DNA sequence: TGTGCCAGCAGCTACGGACTAGCGGAGGCAACCTACGAGCAGTACTTC. It is translated as CASSYGLAEATYEQYF.

This clone appeared once. The chain employs TRBV28 and TRBJ2-7; D is perhaps TRBD1 (5 bases). CDR1 and CDR2 from the germline V gene are MDHEN and SYDVKM. With 5 bases removed from V and 6 bases from J, the gap between germline ends came to 14 bases. The CDR3 is 13 residues long. The CDR3 region has the DNA TGTGCCAGCAGTCGGGCAGGGCTGGTCGAGCAGTACTTC. Translated, it gives CASSRAGLVEQYF.